A selection of T cell receptor beta chains follows, all from one sample in a study of T-cell reconstitution after alpha-beta-depleted transplantation in children. TCRdb redid the calling of the PCR reads with MiXCR, one entry per CDR3 protein. Counted here are 700,000 or so distinct CDR3 sequences, around 13% occurring once; the ten biggest clones make up roughly 0.84%. The starting material was PBMCs, obtained before TCRalphabeta/CD19-depleted stem cell transplant. The receptors here all came from a girl aged 2 to 10 with congenital amegakaryocytic thrombocytopenia, due to receive a stem cell transplant. CDR3s include the opening cysteine and the closing phenylalanine or tryptophan. A D gene is named only where the DNA matches it firmly. Clone size, where shown, is once, few, many, or a class for clones that have expanded.

v_call	d_call	clone_size	j_call	cdr3_length	cdr3_nt	cdr3_aa
TRBV20-1	-	many	TRBJ2-1	15	TGCAGTGCTAGAGAGGCCCCCACTAGCTTCAATGAGCAGTTCTTC	CSAREAPTSFNEQFF
TRBV20-1	-	many	TRBJ2-7	12	TGCAGTGCTAGCGGGGATGTCTACGAGCAGTACTTC	CSASGDVYEQYF
TRBV28	-	-	TRBJ1-3	13	TGTGCCAGCAGTCCTCCGAATGGAAACACCATATATTTT	CASSPPNGNTIYF
TRBV27	TRBD1	few	TRBJ2-6	17	TGTGCCAGCAGACCGGGACAGGGATTCTCTGGGGCCAACGTCCTGACTTTC	CASRPGQGFSGANVLTF
TRBV20-1	TRBD2	few	TRBJ2-7	15	TGCAGTGTTGCACCAACTAGCGCCTTCTCCTACGAGCAGTACTTC	CSVAPTSAFSYEQYF
TRBV20-1	-	many	TRBJ2-7	15	TGCAGTGCTATTCCCATCGGGACGTTTTCCTACGAGCAGTACTTC	CSAIPIGTFSYEQYF
TRBV29-1	-	-	TRBJ2-2	14	TGCAGCGTTTTAACGGACGCGAACACCGGGGAGGTGTTTTTT	CSVLTDANTGEVFF
TRBV20-1	-	few	TRBJ1-2	12	TGCAGTGCCCCCAGCTCAGGGTATGGCTACACCTTC	CSAPSSGYGYTF
TRBV6-1	-	many	TRBJ1-2	13	TGTGCCAGCAGAAACTGGGCAAACTATGGCTACACCTTC	CASRNWANYGYTF
TRBV20-1	TRBD1	many	TRBJ1-3	12	TGCAGTGCCGGGACAGACGGAAACACCATATATTTT	CSAGTDGNTIYF
TRBV12-3/TRBV12-4	-	few	TRBJ2-2	13	TGTGCCAGCAGGCACAGAGACACCGGGGAGCTGTTTTTT	CASRHRDTGELFF
TRBV6-1	-	many	TRBJ1-5	15	TGTGCCAGCCCCATCAAGGGAGGTAACAATCAGCCCCAGCATTTT	CASPIKGGNNQPQHF
TRBV5-1	-	-	TRBJ2-7	17	TGCGCCAGCAGCTTTTCGTCCTTCGGCGGGACATCATACGAGCAGTACTTC	CASSFSSFGGTSYEQYF
TRBV20-1	TRBD2	many	TRBJ2-7	14	TGCAGTGCTGCAGCGGGACTAGCGGCCTACGAGCAGTACTTC	CSAAAGLAAYEQYF
TRBV20-1	-	many	TRBJ2-5	11	TGCAGTGCCGGGGGTACTGTGACCCAGTACTTC	CSAGGTVTQYF
TRBV2	-	-	TRBJ1-1	18	TGTACCTGCAGTGTTCGTAGGGGGGACGGCGATATGAACACTGAAGCTTTCTTT	CTCSVRRGDGDMNTEAFF
TRBV5-1	TRBD1	few	TRBJ2-6	15	TGCGCCAGCAGACAGGGGTCCTCTGGGGCCAACGTCCTGACTTTC	CASRQGSSGANVLTF
TRBV4-2	TRBD2	few	TRBJ2-7	18	TGTGCCAGCAGCCCCCCCGGGACTAGCGGCCAACGACCCTACGAGCAGTACTTC	CASSPPGTSGQRPYEQYF
TRBV5-1	-	many	TRBJ2-3	14	TGCGCCAGCAGCACGGACCAACACACAGATACGCAGTATTTT	CASSTDQHTDTQYF
TRBV12-3/TRBV12-4	-	many	TRBJ1-4	11	TGTGCCAGCAGGACGGGAGAAAAACTGTTTTTT	CASRTGEKLFF